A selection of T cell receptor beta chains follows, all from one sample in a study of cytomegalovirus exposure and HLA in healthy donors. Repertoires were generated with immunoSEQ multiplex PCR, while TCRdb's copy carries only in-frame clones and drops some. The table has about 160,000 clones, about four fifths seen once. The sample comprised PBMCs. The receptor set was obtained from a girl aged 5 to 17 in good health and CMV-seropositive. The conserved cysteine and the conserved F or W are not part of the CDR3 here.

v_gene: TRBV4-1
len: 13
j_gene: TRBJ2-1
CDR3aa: ASRGGLAGNNEQF

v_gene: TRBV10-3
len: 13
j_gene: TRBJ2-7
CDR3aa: AISASSGASYEQY

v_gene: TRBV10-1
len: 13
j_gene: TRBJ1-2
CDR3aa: ASSEFRQGAGGYT

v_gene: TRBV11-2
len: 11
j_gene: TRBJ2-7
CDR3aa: ATSRGSSYEQY

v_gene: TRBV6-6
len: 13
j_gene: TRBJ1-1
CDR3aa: ASSYGAGRKTEAF

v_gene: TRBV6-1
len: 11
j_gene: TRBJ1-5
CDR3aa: ASSVDRNQPQH

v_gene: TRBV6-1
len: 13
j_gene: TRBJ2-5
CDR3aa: ASTGGLAGGETQY

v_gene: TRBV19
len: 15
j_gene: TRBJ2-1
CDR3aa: ASSIAAGRNPGGEQF

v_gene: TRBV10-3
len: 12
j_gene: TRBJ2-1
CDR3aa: AIRVGLAGGEQF

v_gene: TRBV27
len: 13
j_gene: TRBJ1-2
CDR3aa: ASSLSQGSNYGYT

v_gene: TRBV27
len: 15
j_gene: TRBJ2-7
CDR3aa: ASSFSDRGLAGYEQY

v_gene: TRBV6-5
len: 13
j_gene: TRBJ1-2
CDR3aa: ASTRGDRSVGDYT

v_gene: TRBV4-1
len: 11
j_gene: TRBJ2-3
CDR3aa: ASRLRDSDTQY

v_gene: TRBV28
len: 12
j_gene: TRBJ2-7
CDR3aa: ASSLGGTTYEQY

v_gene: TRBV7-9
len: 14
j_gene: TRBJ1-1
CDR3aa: ASSPGLGREGTEAF

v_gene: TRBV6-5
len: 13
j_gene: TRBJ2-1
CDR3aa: ASSSYQRGAWNRF

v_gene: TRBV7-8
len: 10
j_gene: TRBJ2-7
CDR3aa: ASSFQGYEQY

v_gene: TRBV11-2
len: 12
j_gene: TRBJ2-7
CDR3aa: ASSYSSGRYEQY

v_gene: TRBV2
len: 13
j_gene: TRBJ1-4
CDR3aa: ASTPRGTTNEKLF

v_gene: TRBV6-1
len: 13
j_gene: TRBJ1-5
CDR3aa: ASRDPDISNQPQH

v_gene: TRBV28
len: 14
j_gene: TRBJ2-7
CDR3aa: ASTLSGDRVAYEQY

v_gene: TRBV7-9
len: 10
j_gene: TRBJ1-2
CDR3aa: ASSGAVGGYT

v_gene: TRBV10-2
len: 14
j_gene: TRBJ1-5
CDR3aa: ASSVTGQLSNQPQH

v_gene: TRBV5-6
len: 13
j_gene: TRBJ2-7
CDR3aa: ASSLGQTLNDEQY

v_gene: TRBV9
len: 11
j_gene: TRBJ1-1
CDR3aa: ASSVSGKTEAF

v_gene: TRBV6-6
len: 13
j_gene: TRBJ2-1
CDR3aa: ASSYPDRKYNEQF

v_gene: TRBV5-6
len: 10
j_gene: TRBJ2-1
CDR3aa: ASSPGGDEQF

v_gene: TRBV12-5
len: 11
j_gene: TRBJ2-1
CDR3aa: ASAASSYNEQF

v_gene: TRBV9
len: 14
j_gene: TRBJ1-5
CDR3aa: ASSVEVQAPNQPQH

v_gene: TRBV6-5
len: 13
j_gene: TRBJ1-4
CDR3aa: ASRGMTGKMEKLF

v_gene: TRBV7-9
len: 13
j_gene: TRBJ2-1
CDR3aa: ASSPGGLLNNEQF

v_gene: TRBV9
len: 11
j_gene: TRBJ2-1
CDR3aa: ASSMTVYNEQF

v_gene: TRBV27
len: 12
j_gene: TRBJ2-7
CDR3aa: ASSLGQGDYEQY

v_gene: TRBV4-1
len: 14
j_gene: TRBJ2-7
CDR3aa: ASSQATSGGTYEQY

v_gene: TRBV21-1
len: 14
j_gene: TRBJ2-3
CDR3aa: ASSPRTGASTDTQY

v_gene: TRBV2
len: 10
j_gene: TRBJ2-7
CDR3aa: AMQRTAYEQY

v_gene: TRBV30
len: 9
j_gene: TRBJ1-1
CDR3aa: AWSLSAEAF

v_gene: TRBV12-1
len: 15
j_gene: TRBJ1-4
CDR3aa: ASTHIPTTGEFEKLF

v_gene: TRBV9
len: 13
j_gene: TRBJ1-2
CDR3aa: ASSVAPTGGLGYT

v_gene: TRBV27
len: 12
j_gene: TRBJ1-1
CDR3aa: ASSLGRRSAEAF

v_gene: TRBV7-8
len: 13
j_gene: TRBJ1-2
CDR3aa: ASSPTGGVFYGYT

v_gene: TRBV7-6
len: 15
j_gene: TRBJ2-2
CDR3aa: ASSDAGGVSRAGELF

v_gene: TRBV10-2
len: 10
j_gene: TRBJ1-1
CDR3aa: ASSGQGGEAF

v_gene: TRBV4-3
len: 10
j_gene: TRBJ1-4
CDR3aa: ASSQEGGELF

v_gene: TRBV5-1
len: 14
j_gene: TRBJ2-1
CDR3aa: ASSLYSGSSYNEQF